The T cell receptor beta chain under discussion was sequenced for a study of OX40 agonist ivuxolimab in advanced cancers. With respect to the entire study: Ivuxolimab was an agonistic, fully human IgG2 monoclonal antibody directed against OX40 (CD134), a costimulatory receptor. Intravenous ivuxolimab was administered to patients every 2 weeks at six dose levels: 0.01, 0.1, 0.3, 1.5, 3 and 10 mg/kg. Of the roughly 51 dose-escalation patients, hepatocellular carcinoma was present in about 20, melanoma in around 15, renal cell carcinoma in 9 and head and neck cancer in 9. A male proportion of roughly 80% and a mean age of around 60 years, ranging from 23 to 79, were recorded for the dose-escalation cohort. Patients were allowed to have had prior anti-PD-1, anti-PD-L1 or anti-CTLA-4 therapy, and 40% of the dose-escalation patients had previously received checkpoint inhibitors. Three dose-escalation patients achieved partial responses, one with hepatocellular carcinoma and two with cutaneous melanoma. The purpose of peripheral TCRbeta sequencing was to test whether ivuxolimab changed TCR sequence diversity and led to clonal T-cell expansion. The paper reports the monotherapy dose-escalation portion (N of about 52 patients) of the phase I ivuxolimab trial. The full study reports these points: In the 0.1-3.0 mg/kg groups, partial responders were among the patients with the lowest normalized peripheral clonal expansion, particularly in CD8+ T cells. Low levels of normalized T-cell clonal expansion were also seen in some nonresponding patients. Which antigens the clonally expanded peripheral T cells were specific for was not determined. At doses of 0.1 to 3.0 mg/kg, clonal expansion of both CD4+ and CD8+ blood T cells was observed from baseline to week 6. After ivuxolimab, CD8+ T cells had more expanded clones than CD4+ T cells on average.

Genomic DNA was extracted from sorted cells for sequencing of the TCRbeta CDR3 region. TCRbeta CDR3 regions were sequenced using the immunoSEQ Assay. The source is immuneACCESS, and TCRdb retained only in-frame sequences with V and J called. Part of the clones is not carried over; for the studies checked, unresolved V genes explain less than half of this, and the remainder is unexplained. For this sample there are more than 55,000 clones; roughly 86% appear just once. The ten most abundant clones make up 5% of the sample. As concerns this clone: The clone's antigen remains unknown. The sample holds no much larger clone one base away, and base qualities are not on file.

Patients with autoimmune disease history or receiving systemic immunosuppression were excluded from the trial. Peripheral blood for TCR sequencing was collected from all dose cohorts at baseline, on cycle 4 day 1, and on cycle 7 day 1. The samples were drawn from a first-in-human, open-label, multicenter phase I dose-escalation trial of ivuxolimab. Adults with locally advanced or metastatic head and neck squamous cell, hepatocellular, melanoma or renal cell carcinoma were enrolled in the trial. Before TCR sequencing, CD4+ T cells and CD8+ T cells from peripheral blood were sorted into separate populations. Based on the germline V gene (reference sequence), the CDR1 and CDR2 sequences are GTSNPN and SVGIG. The CDR3 starts with the cysteine, ends with the phenylalanine, and has 13 residues. The CDR3 DNA has 39 bases and is translated from base 1. The junction shows trimming of 7 bases on V and 10 bases on J, and the gene matches do not reach 13 bases of it.

The sequence is built from TRBV30 and TRBJ2-1; TRBD2 matches 7 bases in the middle. Sequenced material: CD4+ or CD8+ T cells sorted from blood, taken in a trial of the OX40 agonist ivuxolimab. The receptor comes from an adult with an advanced solid tumor such as melanoma, head and neck, liver or kidney cancer. The nucleotides read TGTGCCTTTCAACCGGGAGGAAGGTCAGAGCAGTTCTTC. This codes for CAFQPGGRSEQFF.